This TCR beta chain was recovered during a study of OX40 agonist ivuxolimab in advanced cancers. Sequenced by immunoSEQ multiplex PCR; TCRdb stores in-frame clones only, minus some. This sample has around 100,000 clones, with approximately 90% found just once. Germline CDR1 is SGHNT and CDR2 is YYREEE (reference sequence). The CDR3 runs 13 residues. With 7 bases removed from V and 2 bases from J, the gap between germline ends came to 7 bases. The sequence was obtained from an adult with an advanced solid tumor such as melanoma, head and neck, liver or kidney cancer. The rearrangement uses TRBV5-4 and TRBJ2-6; D possibly corresponds to TRBD1 (5 bases). Sequencing was performed on CD4+ or CD8+ T cells sorted from blood, taken in a trial of the OX40 agonist ivuxolimab. For the CDR3, the DNA is TGTGCCAGCCTGGGGCCTGGGGCCAACGTCCTGACTTTC. Its translation is CASLGPGANVLTF.